This entry features one T cell receptor (beta chain) sequence. The sample is drawn from a study of control samples from healthy donors and cancer patients. With 1 base removed from V and 0 bases from J, the gap between germline ends came to 4 bases. The CDR3 covers 14 residues. Germline V gene lookup returns CDR1 ENHRY and CDR2 SYGVKD. Only in-frame clones appear in the TCRdb table, and some are missing; sequencing was by immunoSEQ multiplex PCR. The table lists 90,000 or so clones, roughly 86% of them singletons. This chain uses TRBV10-3 with TRBJ1-5; unclear D gene. The sequenced sample consisted of blood. The receptor was isolated from a woman aged 45-59 years in good health. This CDR3 reads CAISELLSNQPQHF. CDR3 bases: TGTGCCATCAGTGAGTTACTTAGCAATCAGCCCCAGCATTTT.